This TCR beta chain emerged from a study of blood T cell repertoires in COVID-19. Study information: Samples taken during acute and convalescent COVID-19 were collected in the United States, Italy and Spain. PBMCs, B-cell-depleted T cells, or T cells were the source of the cDNA or gDNA that made up the material.

Authors' processing steps: Estimates of nucleated cell counts were drawn from the amplification of reference gene primers. The assay was immunoSEQ multiplex PCR, and TCRdb's table has in-frame clones only and misses some. V, J and clone size reflect that table, while D and trimming were determined from the DNA. The table lists about 480,000 clones, 88% of them singletons. Seattle's cohort entered during active infection and was followed longitudinally. This clone was found a few times. The sequence was collected from a woman between 50 and 59 years old with COVID-19, enrolled during active disease. The specimen was peripheral blood.

The CDR3 DNA is TGTGCCACCAGTGCAGGGCAGGGGCTCAATCAGCCCCAGCATTTT. Amino acids: CATSAGQGLNQPQHF. V gene TRBV24-1 combines with J gene TRBJ1-5; D might be TRBD1 (6 bases). Trimming took off 5 bases at V and 3 bases at J, with 13 bases between the two ends. The CDR3 is made up of 15 amino acids. Germline CDR1 and CDR2: KGHDR and SFDVKD.